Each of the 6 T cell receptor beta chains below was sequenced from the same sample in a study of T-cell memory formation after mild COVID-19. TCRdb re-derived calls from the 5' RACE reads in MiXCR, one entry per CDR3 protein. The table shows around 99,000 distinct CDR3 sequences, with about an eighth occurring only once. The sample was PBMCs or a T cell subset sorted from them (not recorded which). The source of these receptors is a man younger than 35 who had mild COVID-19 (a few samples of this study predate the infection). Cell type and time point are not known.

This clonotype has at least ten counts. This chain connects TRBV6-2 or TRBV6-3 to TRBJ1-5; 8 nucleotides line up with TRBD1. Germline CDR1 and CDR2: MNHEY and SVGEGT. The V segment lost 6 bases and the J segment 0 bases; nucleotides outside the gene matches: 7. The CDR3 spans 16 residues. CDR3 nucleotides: TGTGCCAGCAGCCCCGGACAGGGCCCTAGCAATCAGCCCCAGCATTTT. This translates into CASSPGQGPSNQPQHF.

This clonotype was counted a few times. CDR3 residues: CASSYPRKGSNTEAFF. In nucleotides, the CDR3 is TGTGCCAGCAGCTACCCCCGGAAGGGGTCGAACACTGAAGCTTTCTTT. V is TRBV7-9 and J is TRBJ1-1; a possible D gene is TRBD1 (5 bases). This CDR3 is 16 amino acids long. CDR1 is SEHNR and CDR2 is FQNEAQ in the germline V gene (reference sequence). Trimming pared 4 bases from V and 1 base from J, leaving 16 bases between. The whole variable domain, filled in from reference TRBV7-9 and TRBJ1-1, reads DTGVSQNPRHKITKRGQNVTFRCDPISEHNRLYWYRQTLGQGPEFLTYFQNEAQLEKSRLLSDRFSAERPKGSFSTLEIQRTEQGDSAMYLCASSYPRKGSNTEAFFGQGTRLTVV.

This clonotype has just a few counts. CDR3: CASSIRYEQYV. As DNA, the CDR3 is TGCGCCAGCAGCATCCGCTACGAGCAGTACGTC. The chain links TRBV5-1 to TRBJ2-7; no definite D call. This CDR3 is built from 11 residues. The V gene lost 4 bases and the J gene lost 3 bases, with 5 bases spanning the gap. Germline V lookup: CDR1 SGHRS, CDR2 YFSETQ.

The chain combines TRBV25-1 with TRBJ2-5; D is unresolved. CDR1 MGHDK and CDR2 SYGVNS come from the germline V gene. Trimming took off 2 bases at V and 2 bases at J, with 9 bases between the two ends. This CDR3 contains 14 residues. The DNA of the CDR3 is TGTGCCAGCAGTGAAAAAACAATGCAAGAGACCCAGTACTTC. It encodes CASSEKTMQETQYF.

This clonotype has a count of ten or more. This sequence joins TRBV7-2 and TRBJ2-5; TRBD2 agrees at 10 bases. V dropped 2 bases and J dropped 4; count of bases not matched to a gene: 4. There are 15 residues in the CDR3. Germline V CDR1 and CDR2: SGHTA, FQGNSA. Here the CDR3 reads CASSLPLAGVETQYF. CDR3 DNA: TGTGCCAGCAGCTTACCGCTAGCGGGGGTAGAGACCCAGTACTTC.

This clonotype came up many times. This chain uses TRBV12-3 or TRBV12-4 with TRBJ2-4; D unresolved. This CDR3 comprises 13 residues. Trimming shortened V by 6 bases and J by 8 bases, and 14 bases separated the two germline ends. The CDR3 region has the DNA TGTGCCAGCAGCCTTGGATCGGTTGACATTCAGTACTTC. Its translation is CASSLGSVDIQYF.